Presented here are 14 T cell receptor beta chains from one specimen sequenced in a study of PD-1 blockade in classical Hodgkin lymphoma. Described time point: cycle 4 day 1 (C4D1), after less than 7 weeks of nivolumab. No patient escaped relapse after autologous stem cell transplantation, and brentuximab vedotin exposure varied. Sequencing used immunoSEQ multiplex PCR; TCRdb keeps in-frame clones, though not all of them. The data show some 96,000 clones, 85% to 95% seen once. The material was peripheral blood mononuclear cells (PBMCs), obtained before the fourth cycle of nivolumab. These receptors were collected from a human donor with classical Hodgkin lymphoma.

V and J are TRBV7-3 and TRBJ1-2; TRBD1 matches at 7 bases. The V segment lost 3 bases and the J segment 0 bases; nucleotides outside the gene matches: 10. The CDR3 runs to 17 residues. Per the germline V gene, CDR1 is SGHTA and CDR2 is FQGTGA. This CDR3 reads CASSLAGPGQSNYGYTF. The CDR3 DNA is TGTGCCAGCAGCTTGGCGGGCCCGGGACAGTCTAACTATGGCTACACCTTC.

This sequence joins TRBV5-4 and TRBJ1-2, with a tentative D call TRBD1 (6 bases). CDR1 and CDR2 from the germline V gene are SGHNT and YYREEE (reference sequence). V was cut by 2 bases and J by 4 bases, with 15 bases left in between. The CDR3 is made up of 15 amino acids. The CDR3 region is CASSFGRGRGYGYTF. In DNA form, the CDR3 reads TGTGCCAGCAGCTTTGGGCGCGGCAGGGGCTATGGCTACACCTTC. Supplemented by reference TRBV5-4 and TRBJ1-2, the full variable domain reads ETGVTQSPTHLIKTRGQQVTLRCSSQSGHNTVSWYQQALGQGPQFIFQYYREEENGRGNFPPRFSGLQFPNYSSELNVNALELDDSALYLCASSFGRGRGYGYTFGSGTRLTVV.

V gene TRBV27 combines with J gene TRBJ1-4, with a possible D match to TRBD1 (5 bases). The CDR3 totals 14 residues. Germline V lookup: CDR1 MNHEY, CDR2 SMNVEV (reference sequence). Trimming pared 4 bases from V and 1 base from J, leaving 7 bases between. The CDR3 nucleotides read TGTGCCAGCAGTTCCCAGGGAACTAATGAAAAACTGTTTTTT. Protein product: CASSSQGTNEKLFF.

The count of this clone is one. The V gene is TRBV15, the J gene TRBJ2-5; the D gene is possibly TRBD1 (6 bases). The V end lost 2 bases, the J end lost 1 base, and 17 bases lay between the germline ends. This CDR3 comprises 17 residues. Germline CDR1 is LNHNV and CDR2 is YYDKDF (reference sequence). CDR3 sequence (DNA): TGTGCCACCAGCAGATACAGGGAAACCCTCACCCAAGAGACCCAGTACTTC. This translates into CATSRYRETLTQETQYF.

The genes are TRBV5-4 and TRBJ1-2; D is unresolved. This CDR3 spans 12 amino acids. Germline values: CDR1 SGHNT, CDR2 YYREEE (reference sequence). V was pared by 6 bases and J by 5 bases, with 11 bases between. The CDR3: CASTSSGYGYTF. The CDR3 DNA sequence: TGTGCCAGCACCTCTTCCGGATATGGCTACACCTTC. Full variable domain (outside the CDR3, taken from reference TRBV5-4 and TRBJ1-2): ETGVTQSPTHLIKTRGQQVTLRCSSQSGHNTVSWYQQALGQGPQFIFQYYREEENGRGNFPPRFSGLQFPNYSSELNVNALELDDSALYLCASTSSGYGYTFGSGTRLTVV.

The J gene is TRBJ1-5, the V gene TRBV2; D gene unclear. The V gene's germline CDR1 is SNHLY and CDR2 FYNNEI. CDR3 length equals 13 residues. Trimming removed 7 bases from V and 1 base from J, with 8 bases in between. The CDR3 region has the DNA TGTGCCAGCAATTGGGGAAGCAATCAGCCCCAGCATTTT. It encodes CASNWGSNQPQHF.

The chain combines TRBV5-1 with TRBJ1-1; D is possibly TRBD1 (6 bases). The CDR3 is 16 residues long. The V gene's germline CDR1 is SGHRS and CDR2 YFSETQ. V was cut by 5 bases and J by 4 bases, with 21 bases left in between. CDR3 protein: CASRTGGVYVGTEAFF. The CDR3 nucleotides read TGCGCCAGCAGGACAGGCGGGGTTTATGTGGGCACTGAAGCTTTCTTT.

This chain links TRBV6-1 with TRBJ1-2; D is undetermined. The germline CDR1 and CDR2 sequences are MNHNS and SASEGT. Trimming shortened V by 10 bases and J by 2 bases, and 11 bases separated the two germline ends. CDR3 size: 12 residues. The CDR3 DNA is TGTGCCACGCGGTGGCCCAACTATGGCTACACCTTC. This codes for CATRWPNYGYTF.

The rearrangement links TRBV28 to TRBJ1-4, with 9 bases matching TRBD1. The CDR3 loop spans 15 amino acids. Germline V lookup: CDR1 MDHEN, CDR2 SYDVKM. J was trimmed by 13 bases and V by 6 bases; bases with no gene match: 15. The CDR3 region has the DNA TGTGCCAGCAGCCTATACGGGACAGGGACAGATGTACTGTTTTTT. This sequence encodes CASSLYGTGTDVLFF.

The chain joins TRBV19 to TRBJ2-2; D is unclear. With 6 bases removed from V and 0 bases from J, the gap between germline ends came to 11 bases. This CDR3 region has 15 residues. Germline V gene sequence: CDR1 LNHDA, CDR2 SQIVND (reference sequence). The CDR3: CASSQVIANTGELFF. Here the CDR3 DNA reads TGTGCCAGTAGCCAAGTTATAGCGAACACCGGGGAGCTGTTTTTT.

The chain carries TRBV14 and TRBJ1-4; 9 positions match TRBD1. This CDR3 spans 16 amino acids. Germline V lookup: CDR1 SGHDN, CDR2 FVKESK. Trimming removed 2 bases from V and 1 base from J; junction bases left unmatched: 2. This CDR3 is CASSQPDRGTNEKLFF. The DNA for the CDR3 is TGTGCCAGCAGCCAACCGGACAGGGGAACTAATGAAAAACTGTTTTTT.

V is TRBV27 and J is TRBJ1-1, with D perhaps matching TRBD1 (5 bases). Germline V gene sequence: CDR1 MNHEY, CDR2 SMNVEV (reference sequence). The CDR3 totals 14 residues. With 3 bases removed from V and 1 base from J, the gap between germline ends came to 9 bases. The CDR3 sequence: CASSLRQTNTEAFF. CDR3 DNA sequence: TGTGCCAGCAGTTTGAGACAGACGAACACTGAAGCTTTCTTT.

V gene TRBV19 combines with J gene TRBJ1-1; TRBD1 agrees at 7 bases. This CDR3 spans 15 amino acids. The V and J ends lost 3 bases and 1 base, in that order; junction bases with no gene match: 5. Germline CDR1 reads LNHDA; CDR2 reads SQIVND (reference sequence). CDR3 nucleotide sequence: TGTGCCAGTAGTATCCGGGACAGTCAGAACACTGAAGCTTTCTTT. This codes for CASSIRDSQNTEAFF.

This chain joins TRBV5-1 and TRBJ1-5; D is perhaps TRBD1 (5 bases). Trimming pared 5 bases from V and 3 bases from J, leaving 9 bases between. This CDR3 comprises 13 residues. CDR1 is SGHRS, CDR2 YFSETQ, per germline. The CDR3 here is CASSAGDNQPQHF. CDR3 nucleotide sequence: TGCGCCAGCAGTGCGGGGGACAATCAGCCCCAGCATTTT.